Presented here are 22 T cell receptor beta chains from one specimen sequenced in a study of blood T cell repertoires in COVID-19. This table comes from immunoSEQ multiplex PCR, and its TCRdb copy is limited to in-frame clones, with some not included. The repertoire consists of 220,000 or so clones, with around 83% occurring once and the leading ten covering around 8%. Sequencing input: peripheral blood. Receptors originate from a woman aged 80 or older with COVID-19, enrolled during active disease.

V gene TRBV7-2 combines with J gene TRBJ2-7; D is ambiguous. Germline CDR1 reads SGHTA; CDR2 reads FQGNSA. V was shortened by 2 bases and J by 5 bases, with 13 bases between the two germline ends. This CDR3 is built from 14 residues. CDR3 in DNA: TGTGCCAGCAGCTTACGGTCTTACGTAGACGAGCAGTACTTC. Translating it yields CASSLRSYVDEQYF.

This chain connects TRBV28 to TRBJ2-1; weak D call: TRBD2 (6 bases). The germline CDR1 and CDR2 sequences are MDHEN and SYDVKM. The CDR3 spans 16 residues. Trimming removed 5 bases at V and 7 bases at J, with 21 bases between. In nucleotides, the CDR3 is TGTGCCAGCAGTCTCGGGACTCTCACACCGCTGAATGAGCAGTTCTTC. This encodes CASSLGTLTPLNEQFF.

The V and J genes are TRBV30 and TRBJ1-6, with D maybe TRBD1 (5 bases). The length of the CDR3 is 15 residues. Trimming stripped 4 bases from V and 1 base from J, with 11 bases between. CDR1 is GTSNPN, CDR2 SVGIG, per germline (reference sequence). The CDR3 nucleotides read TGTGCCTGGACTGGTGGGGGGTCCTATAATTCACCCCTCCACTTT. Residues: CAWTGGGSYNSPLHF. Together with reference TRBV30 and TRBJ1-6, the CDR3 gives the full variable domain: SQTIHQWPATLVQPVGSPLSLECTVEGTSNPNLYWYRQAAGRGLQLLFYSVGIGQISSEVPQNLSASRPQDRQFILSSKKLLLSDSGFYLCAWTGGGSYNSPLHFGNGTRLTVT.

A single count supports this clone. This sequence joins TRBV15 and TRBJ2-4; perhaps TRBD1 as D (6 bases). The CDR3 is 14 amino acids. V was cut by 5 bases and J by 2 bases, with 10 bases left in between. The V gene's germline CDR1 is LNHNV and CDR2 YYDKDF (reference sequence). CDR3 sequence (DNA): TGTGCCACCAGCCGGACAGAAACCAAAAACATTCAGTACTTC. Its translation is CATSRTETKNIQYF.

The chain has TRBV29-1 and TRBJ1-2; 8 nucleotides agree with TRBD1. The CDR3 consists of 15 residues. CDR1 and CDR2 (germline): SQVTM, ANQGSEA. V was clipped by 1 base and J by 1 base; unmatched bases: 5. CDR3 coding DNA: TGCAGCGTTGAAGTATTGACAGGGGTTAACTATGGCTACACCTTC. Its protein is CSVEVLTGVNYGYTF.

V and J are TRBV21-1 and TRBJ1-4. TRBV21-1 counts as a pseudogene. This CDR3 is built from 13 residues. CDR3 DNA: TGTGCCAGCAGCGGGGGGATCCGGGACGAGCTGTTTTTT. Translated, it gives CASSGGIRDELFF.

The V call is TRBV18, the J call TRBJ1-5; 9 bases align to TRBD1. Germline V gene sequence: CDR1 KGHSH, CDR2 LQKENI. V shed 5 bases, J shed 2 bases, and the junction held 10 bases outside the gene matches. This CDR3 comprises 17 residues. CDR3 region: CASSFTGGRFGNQPQHF. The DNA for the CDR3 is TGTGCCAGCTCATTCACAGGGGGCCGGTTTGGCAATCAGCCCCAGCATTTT. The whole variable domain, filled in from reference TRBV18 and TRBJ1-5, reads NAGVMQNPRHLVRRRGQEARLRCSPMKGHSHVYWYRQLPEEGLKFMVYLQKENIIDESGMPKERFSAEFPKEGPSILRIQQVVRGDSAAYFCASSFTGGRFGNQPQHFGDGTRLSIL.

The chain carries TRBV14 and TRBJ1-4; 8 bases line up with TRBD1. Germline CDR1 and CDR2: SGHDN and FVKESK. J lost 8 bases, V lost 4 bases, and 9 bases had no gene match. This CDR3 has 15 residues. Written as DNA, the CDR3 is TGTGCCAGCAGCCTCCGGGACAGGATGTCGGAAAAACTGTTTTTT. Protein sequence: CASSLRDRMSEKLFF.

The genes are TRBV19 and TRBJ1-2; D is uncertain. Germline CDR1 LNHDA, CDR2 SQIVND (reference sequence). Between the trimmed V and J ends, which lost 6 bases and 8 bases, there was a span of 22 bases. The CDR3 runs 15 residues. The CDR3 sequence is CASRHIALPMRGYTF. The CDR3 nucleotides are TGTGCCAGTAGACACATAGCCCTACCCATGAGGGGCTACACCTTC.

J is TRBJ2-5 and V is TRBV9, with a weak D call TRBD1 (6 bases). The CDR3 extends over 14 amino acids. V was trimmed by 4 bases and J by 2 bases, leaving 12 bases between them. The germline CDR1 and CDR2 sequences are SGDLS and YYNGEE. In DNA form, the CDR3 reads TGTGCCAGCAGCTCGCAGGGGTGGCAAGAGACCCAGTACTTC. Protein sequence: CASSSQGWQETQYF.

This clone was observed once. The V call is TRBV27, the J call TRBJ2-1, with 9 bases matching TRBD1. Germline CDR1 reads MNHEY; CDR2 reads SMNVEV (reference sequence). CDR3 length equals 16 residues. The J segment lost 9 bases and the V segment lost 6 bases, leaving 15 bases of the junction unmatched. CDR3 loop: CASRSFLRQGDREQFF. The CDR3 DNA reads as TGTGCCAGCAGATCCTTCCTCCGACAGGGGGATCGTGAGCAGTTCTTC.

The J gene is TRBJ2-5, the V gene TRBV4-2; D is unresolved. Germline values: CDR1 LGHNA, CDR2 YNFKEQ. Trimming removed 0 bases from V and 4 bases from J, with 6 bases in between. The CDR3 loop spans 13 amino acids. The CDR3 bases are TGTGCCAGCAGCCAAGATATCGGAGAGACCCAGTACTTC. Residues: CASSQDIGETQYF.

CDR3 sequence (DNA): TGTGCCAGCAGCTTGGCCGGACAGGGGAAGGAACTACTCCACTTT. Protein: CASSLAGQGKELLHF. The rearrangement joins TRBV5-4 to TRBJ1-6, with TRBD1 identical over 9 bases. Germline assignment: CDR1 SGHNT and CDR2 YYREEE (reference sequence). Trimming took 0 bases from V and 16 from J; bases not matched to a gene: 11. The CDR3 is made up of 15 amino acids. The full variable domain, with the rest looked up from reference TRBV5-4 and TRBJ1-6, is ETGVTQSPTHLIKTRGQQVTLRCSSQSGHNTVSWYQQALGQGPQFIFQYYREEENGRGNFPPRFSGLQFPNYSSELNVNALELDDSALYLCASSLAGQGKELLHFGNGTRLTVT.

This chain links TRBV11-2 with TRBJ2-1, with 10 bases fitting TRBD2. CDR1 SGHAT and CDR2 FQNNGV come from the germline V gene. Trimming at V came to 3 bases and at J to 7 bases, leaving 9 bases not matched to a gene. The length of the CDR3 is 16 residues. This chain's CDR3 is CASSFSNLAGANEQFF. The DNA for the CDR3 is TGTGCCAGCAGCTTTTCCAACCTAGCGGGAGCAAATGAGCAGTTCTTC.

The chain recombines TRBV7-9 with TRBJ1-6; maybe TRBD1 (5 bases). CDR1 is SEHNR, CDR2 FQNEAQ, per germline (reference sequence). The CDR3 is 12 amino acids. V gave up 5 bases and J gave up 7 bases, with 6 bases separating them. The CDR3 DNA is TGTGCCAGCAGCCAGGGAAATTCACCCCTCCACTTT. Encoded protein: CASSQGNSPLHF. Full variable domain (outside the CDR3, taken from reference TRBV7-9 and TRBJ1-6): DTGVSQNPRHKITKRGQNVTFRCDPISEHNRLYWYRQTLGQGPEFLTYFQNEAQLEKSRLLSDRFSAERPKGSFSTLEIQRTEQGDSAMYLCASSQGNSPLHFGNGTRLTVT.

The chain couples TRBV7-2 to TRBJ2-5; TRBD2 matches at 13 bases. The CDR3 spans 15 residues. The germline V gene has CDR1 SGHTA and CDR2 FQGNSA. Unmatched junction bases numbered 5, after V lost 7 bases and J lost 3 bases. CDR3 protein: CASTPGTSGKETQYF. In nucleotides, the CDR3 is TGTGCCAGCACCCCTGGGACTAGCGGGAAAGAGACCCAGTACTTC.

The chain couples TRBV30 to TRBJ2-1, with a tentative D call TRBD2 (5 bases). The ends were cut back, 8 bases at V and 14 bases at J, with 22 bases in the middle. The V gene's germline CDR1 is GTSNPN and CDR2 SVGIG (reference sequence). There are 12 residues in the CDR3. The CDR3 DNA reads TGTGCCAGGACCGACGCAAGGGAGAGGAAGTTCTTC. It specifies CARTDARERKFF. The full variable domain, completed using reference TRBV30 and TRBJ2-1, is SQTIHQWPATLVQPVGSPLSLECTVEGTSNPNLYWYRQAAGRGLQLLFYSVGIGQISSEVPQNLSASRPQDRQFILSSKKLLLSDSGFYLCARTDARERKFFGPGTRLTVL.

The CDR3 DNA follows: TGTGCCAGCGGGGAGTTCATGAACACTGAAGCTTTCTTT. Translating it yields CASGEFMNTEAFF. The rearrangement uses TRBV2 and TRBJ1-1; D not resolved. Germline V CDR1 and CDR2: SNHLY, FYNNEI. The V gene lost 8 bases and the J gene lost 0 bases, with 10 bases spanning the gap. There are 13 residues in the CDR3. Complete variable domain (other parts from reference TRBV2 and TRBJ1-1): EPEVTQTPSHQVTQMGQEVILRCVPISNHLYFYWYRQILGQKVEFLVSFYNNEISEKSEIFDDQFSVERPDGSNFTLKIRSTKLEDSAMYFCASGEFMNTEAFFGQGTRLTVV.

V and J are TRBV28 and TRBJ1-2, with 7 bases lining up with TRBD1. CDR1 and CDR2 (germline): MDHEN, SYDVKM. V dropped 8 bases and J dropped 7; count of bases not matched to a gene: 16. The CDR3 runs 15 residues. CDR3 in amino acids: CASELSDRLVGGYTF. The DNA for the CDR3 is TGTGCCAGCGAACTATCGGACAGGTTGGTCGGTGGCTACACCTTC.

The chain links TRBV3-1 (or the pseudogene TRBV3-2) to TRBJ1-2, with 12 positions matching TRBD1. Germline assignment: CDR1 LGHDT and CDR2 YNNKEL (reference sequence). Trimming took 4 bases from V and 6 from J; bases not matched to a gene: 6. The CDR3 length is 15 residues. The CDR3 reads CASSLSGTGGNGYTF. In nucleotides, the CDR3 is TGTGCCAGCAGCCTCTCCGGGACAGGGGGCAATGGCTACACCTTC.

The CDR3: CASSPGLAGGPGGQYF. The CDR3 coding sequence is TGCGCCAGCAGCCCGGGACTAGCGGGGGGACCCGGGGGGCAGTATTTT. The chain couples TRBV5-1 to TRBJ2-3; 15 nucleotides match TRBD2. This CDR3 spans 16 amino acids. The J segment lost 11 bases and the V segment lost 4 bases, leaving 11 bases of the junction unmatched. Per germline, CDR1 SGHRS and CDR2 YFSETQ.

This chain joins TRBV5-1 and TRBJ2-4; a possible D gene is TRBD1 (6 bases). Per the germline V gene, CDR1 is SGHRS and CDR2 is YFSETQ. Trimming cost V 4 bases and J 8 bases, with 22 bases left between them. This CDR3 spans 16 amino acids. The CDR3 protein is CASSPAGRGAGDIQYF. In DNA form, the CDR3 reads TGCGCCAGCAGCCCGGCAGGCAGGGGTGCCGGGGACATTCAGTACTTC.